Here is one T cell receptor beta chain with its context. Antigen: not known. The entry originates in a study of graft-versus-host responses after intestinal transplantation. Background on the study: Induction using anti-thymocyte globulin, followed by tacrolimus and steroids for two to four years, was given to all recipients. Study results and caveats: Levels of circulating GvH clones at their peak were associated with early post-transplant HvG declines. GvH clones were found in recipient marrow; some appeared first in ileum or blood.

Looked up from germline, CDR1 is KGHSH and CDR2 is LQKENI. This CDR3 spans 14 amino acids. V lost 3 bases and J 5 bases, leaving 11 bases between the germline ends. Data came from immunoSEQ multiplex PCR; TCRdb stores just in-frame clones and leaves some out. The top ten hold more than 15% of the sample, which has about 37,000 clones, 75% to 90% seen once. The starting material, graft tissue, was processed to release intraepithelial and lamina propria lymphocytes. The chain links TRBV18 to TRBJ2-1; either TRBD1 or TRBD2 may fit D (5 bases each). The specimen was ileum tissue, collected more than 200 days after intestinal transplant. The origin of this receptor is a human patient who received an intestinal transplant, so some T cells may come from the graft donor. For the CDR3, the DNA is TGTGCCAGCTCACCGGGGCAGACTAACAATGAGCAGTTCTTC. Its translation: CASSPGQTNNEQFF.